Many counts were recorded for the clone carrying this T cell receptor beta chain. The antigen is unknown. The V end lost 6 bases, the J end lost 10 bases, and 18 bases lay between the germline ends. CDR3 size: 12 residues. Germline V gives CDR1 SQVTM, CDR2 ANQGSEA. The data derive from a study of T-cell reconstitution after alpha-beta-depleted transplantation in children. Study conclusions and caveats: After transplant, high TCRbeta diversity at day 60 in some patients arose from surviving recipient T cells and thymic progenitors. The authors attributed T-cell counts and diversity one year after transplant mostly to newly produced T cells.

Preparation of the TCRbeta library was carried out with unique molecular identifiers. A single record per CDR3 protein comes from TCRdb applying MiXCR to the PCR reads. The data contain 580,000 or so distinct CDR3 sequences, 23% of them seen just once; the ten biggest clones take up 12% to 15%. The input for sequencing was PBMCs, mostly from graft donor cells, taken 360 days after TCRalphabeta/CD19-depleted stem cell transplant. This TCR was recovered from a boy in the first two years of life who had a stem cell transplant for acute myeloid leukemia, so the T cells may come from the graft donor. The gene calls are TRBV29-1 and TRBJ2-5; D is ambiguous. The CDR3 sequence: CSVRDGKKSQYF. In DNA, the CDR3 is TGCAGCGTGCGAGACGGAAAAAAGAGCCAGTACTTC.